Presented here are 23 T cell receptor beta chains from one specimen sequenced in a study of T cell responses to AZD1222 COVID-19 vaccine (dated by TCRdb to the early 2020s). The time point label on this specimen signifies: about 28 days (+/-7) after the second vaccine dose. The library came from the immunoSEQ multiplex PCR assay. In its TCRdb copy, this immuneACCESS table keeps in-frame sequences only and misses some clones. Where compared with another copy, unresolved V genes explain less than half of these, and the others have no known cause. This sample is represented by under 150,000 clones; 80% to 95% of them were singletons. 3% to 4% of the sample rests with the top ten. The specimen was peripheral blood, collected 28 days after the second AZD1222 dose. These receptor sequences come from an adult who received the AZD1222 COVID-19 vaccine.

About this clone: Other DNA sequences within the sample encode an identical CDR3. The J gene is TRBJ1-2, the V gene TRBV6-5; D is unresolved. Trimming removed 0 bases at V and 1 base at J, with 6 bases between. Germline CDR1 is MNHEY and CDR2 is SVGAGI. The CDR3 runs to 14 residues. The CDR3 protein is CASSYSRGNYGYTF. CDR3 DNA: TGTGCCAGCAGTTACTCTCGGGGTAACTATGGCTACACCTTC.

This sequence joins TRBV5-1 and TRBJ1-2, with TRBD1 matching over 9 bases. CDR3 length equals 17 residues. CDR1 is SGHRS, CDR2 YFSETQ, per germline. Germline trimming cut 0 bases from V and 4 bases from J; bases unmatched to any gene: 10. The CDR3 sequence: CASSLEAYRGRGYGYTF. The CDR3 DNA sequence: TGCGCCAGCAGCTTGGAAGCCTACAGGGGGCGCGGCTATGGCTACACCTTC. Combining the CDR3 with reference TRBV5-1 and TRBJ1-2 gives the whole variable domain KAGVTQTPRYLIKTRGQQVTLSCSPISGHRSVSWYQQTPGQGLQFLFEYFSETQRNKGNFPGRFSGRQFSNSRSEMNVSTLELGDSALYLCASSLEAYRGRGYGYTFGSGTRLTVV.

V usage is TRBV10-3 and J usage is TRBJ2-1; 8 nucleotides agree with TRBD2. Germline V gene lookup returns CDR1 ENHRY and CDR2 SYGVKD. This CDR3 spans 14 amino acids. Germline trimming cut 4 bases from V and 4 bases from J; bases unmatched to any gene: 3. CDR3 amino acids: CAISATSGYNEQFF. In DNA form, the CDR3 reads TGTGCCATCAGTGCAACTAGCGGATACAATGAGCAGTTCTTC.

The CDR3 region has the DNA TGTGCCAGCAGTTTATGGGGGGAGGCCCCCCCCGGGGAGCTGTTTTTT. Its protein product is CASSLWGEAPPGELFF. V is TRBV28 and J is TRBJ2-2, with a possible D match to TRBD2 (6 bases). Germline-derived CDR1 and CDR2 are MDHEN and SYDVKM. The germline V and J ends were trimmed by 0 bases and 6 bases, with 14 bases remaining between them. CDR3 length: 16 residues.

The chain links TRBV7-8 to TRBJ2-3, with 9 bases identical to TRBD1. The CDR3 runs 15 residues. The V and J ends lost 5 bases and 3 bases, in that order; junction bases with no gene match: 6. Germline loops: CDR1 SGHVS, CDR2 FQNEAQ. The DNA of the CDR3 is TGTGCCAGCAGCCAACGGGACAGGGCAACAGATACGCAGTATTTT. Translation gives CASSQRDRATDTQYF.

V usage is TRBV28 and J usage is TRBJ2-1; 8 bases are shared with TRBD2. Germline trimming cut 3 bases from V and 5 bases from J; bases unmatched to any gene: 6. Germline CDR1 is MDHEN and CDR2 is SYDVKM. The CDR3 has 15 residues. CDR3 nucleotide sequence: TGTGCCAGCAGTTTGGCGAGAGCGGGGGACAATGAGCAGTTCTTC. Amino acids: CASSLARAGDNEQFF.

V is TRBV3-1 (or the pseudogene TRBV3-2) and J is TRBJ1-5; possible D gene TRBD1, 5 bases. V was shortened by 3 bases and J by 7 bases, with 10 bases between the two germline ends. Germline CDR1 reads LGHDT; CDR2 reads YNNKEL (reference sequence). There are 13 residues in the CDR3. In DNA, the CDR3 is TGTGCCAGCAGCCAGGGGGGTCGCCAGCCCCAGCATTTT. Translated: CASSQGGRQPQHF.

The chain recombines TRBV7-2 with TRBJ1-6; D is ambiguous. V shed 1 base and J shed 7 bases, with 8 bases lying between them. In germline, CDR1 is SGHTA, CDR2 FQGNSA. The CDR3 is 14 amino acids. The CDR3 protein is CASSLVGTNSPLHF. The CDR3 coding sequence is TGTGCCAGCAGCTTAGTCGGCACCAATTCACCCCTCCACTTT.

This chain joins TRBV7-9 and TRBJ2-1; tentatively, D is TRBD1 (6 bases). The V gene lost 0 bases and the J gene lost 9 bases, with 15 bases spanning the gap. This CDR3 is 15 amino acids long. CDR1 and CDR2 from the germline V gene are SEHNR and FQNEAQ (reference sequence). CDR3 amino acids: CASSLAGTSSGEQFF. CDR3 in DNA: TGTGCCAGCAGCTTAGCCGGGACATCTTCGGGTGAGCAGTTCTTC.

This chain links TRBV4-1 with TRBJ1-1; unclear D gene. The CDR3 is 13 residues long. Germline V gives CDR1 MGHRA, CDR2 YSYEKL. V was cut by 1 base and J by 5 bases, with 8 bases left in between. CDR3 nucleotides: TGCGCCAGCAGCCAAGGCCCTGTTACTGAAGCTTTCTTT. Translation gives CASSQGPVTEAFF.

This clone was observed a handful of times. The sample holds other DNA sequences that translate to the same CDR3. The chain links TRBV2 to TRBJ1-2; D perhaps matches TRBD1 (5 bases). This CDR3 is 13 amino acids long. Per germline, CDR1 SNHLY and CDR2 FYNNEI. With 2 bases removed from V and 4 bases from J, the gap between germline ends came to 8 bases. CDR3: CASSEQGSYGYTF. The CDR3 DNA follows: TGTGCCAGCAGTGAACAGGGTAGCTATGGCTACACCTTC.

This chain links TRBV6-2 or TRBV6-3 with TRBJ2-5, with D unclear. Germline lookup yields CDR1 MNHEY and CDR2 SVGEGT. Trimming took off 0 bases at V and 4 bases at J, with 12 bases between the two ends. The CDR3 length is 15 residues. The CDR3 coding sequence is TGTGCCAGCAGTTACTCCCCCGAGAGTGGAGAGACCCAGTACTTC. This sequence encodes CASSYSPESGETQYF.

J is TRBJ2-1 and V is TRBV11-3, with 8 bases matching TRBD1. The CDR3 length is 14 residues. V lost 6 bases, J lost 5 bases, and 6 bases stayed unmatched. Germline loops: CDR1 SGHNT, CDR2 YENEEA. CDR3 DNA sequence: TGTGCCAGCAGAGGACAGGGCCGGAACAATGAGCAGTTCTTC. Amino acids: CASRGQGRNNEQFF. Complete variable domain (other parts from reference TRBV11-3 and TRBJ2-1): EAGVVQSPRYKIIEKKQPVAFWCNPISGHNTLYWYLQNLGQGPELLIRYENEEAVDDSQLPKDRFSAERLKGVDSTLKIQPAELGDSAVYLCASRGQGRNNEQFFGPGTRLTVL.

For the CDR3, the DNA is TGTGCCTGGACGGAGACAGGGGGCGGCTACACCTTC. This encodes CAWTETGGGYTF. The chain recombines TRBV30 with TRBJ1-2; 10 nucleotides agree with TRBD1. CDR1 and CDR2 (germline): GTSNPN, SVGIG (reference sequence). With V trimmed by 4 bases and J by 8 bases, 4 bases remained unmatched. This CDR3 has 12 amino acids.

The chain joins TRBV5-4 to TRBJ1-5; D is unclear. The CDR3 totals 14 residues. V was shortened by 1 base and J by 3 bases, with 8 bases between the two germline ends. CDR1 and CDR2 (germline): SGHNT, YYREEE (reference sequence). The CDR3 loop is CASSLWGNNQPQHF. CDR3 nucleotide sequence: TGTGCCAGCAGCTTGTGGGGTAACAATCAGCCCCAGCATTTT.

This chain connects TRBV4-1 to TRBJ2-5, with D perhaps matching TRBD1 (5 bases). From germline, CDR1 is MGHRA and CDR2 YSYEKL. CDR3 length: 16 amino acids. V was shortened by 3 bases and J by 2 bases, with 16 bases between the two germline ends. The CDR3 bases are TGCGCCAGCAGCCATTCAGTCCTTGGGGCTCAAGAGACCCAGTACTTC. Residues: CASSHSVLGAQETQYF.

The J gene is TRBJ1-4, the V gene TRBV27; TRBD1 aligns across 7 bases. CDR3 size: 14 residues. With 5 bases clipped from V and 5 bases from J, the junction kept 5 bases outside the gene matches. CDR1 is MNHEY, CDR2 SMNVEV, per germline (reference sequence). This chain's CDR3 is CASSGDSRNEKLFF. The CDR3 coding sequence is TGTGCCAGCAGTGGGGACAGTCGGAATGAAAAACTGTTTTTT.

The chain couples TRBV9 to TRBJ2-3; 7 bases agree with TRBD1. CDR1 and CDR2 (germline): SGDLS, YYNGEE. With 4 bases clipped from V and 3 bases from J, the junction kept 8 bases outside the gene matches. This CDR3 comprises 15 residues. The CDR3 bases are TGTGCCAGCAGCCGGGACAGTCACGAAACAGATACGCAGTATTTT. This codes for CASSRDSHETDTQYF.

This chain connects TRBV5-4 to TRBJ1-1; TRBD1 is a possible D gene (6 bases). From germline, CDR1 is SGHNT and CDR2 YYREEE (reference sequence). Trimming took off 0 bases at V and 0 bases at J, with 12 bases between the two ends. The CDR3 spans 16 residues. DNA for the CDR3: TGTGCCAGCAGCTTGGGGAGTTGGGACATGAACACTGAAGCTTTCTTT. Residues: CASSLGSWDMNTEAFF. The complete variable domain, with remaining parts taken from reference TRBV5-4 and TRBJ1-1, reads ETGVTQSPTHLIKTRGQQVTLRCSSQSGHNTVSWYQQALGQGPQFIFQYYREEENGRGNFPPRFSGLQFPNYSSELNVNALELDDSALYLCASSLGSWDMNTEAFFGQGTRLTVV.

The CDR3 nucleotides are TGCAGTGCTAGTGGAGACCTGAACACCGGGGAGCTGTTTTTT. This translates into CSASGDLNTGELFF. V gene TRBV20-1 combines with J gene TRBJ2-2; D gene ambiguous. This CDR3 has 14 amino acids. V lost 3 bases to trimming and J lost 1 base, with 9 bases between them. The germline V gene encodes CDR1 DFQATT and CDR2 SNEGSKA (reference sequence).

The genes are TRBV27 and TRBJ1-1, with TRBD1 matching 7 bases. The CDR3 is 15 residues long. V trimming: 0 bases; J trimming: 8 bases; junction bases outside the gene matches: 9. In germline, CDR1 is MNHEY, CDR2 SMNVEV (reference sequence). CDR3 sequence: CASSLSKEGTAEAFF. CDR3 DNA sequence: TGTGCCAGCAGTTTATCGAAGGAGGGGACAGCAGAAGCTTTCTTT.

In DNA, the CDR3 is TGTGCCAGCAGTTACTCTTTCGGGGGCTACGAGCAGTACTTC. Its protein product is CASSYSFGGYEQYF. The chain couples TRBV6-6 to TRBJ2-7; a weak D match, TRBD2 (6 bases). The CDR3 consists of 14 residues. Germline V CDR1 and CDR2: MNHNY, SVGAGI (reference sequence). Between the trimmed V and J ends, which lost 0 bases and 3 bases, there was a span of 9 bases.

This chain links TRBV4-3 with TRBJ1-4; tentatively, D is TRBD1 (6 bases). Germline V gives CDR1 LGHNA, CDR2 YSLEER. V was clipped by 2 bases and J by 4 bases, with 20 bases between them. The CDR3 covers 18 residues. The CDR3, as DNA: TGCGCCAGCAGCCAAAACCCCCCCTACGACAGGAATAATGAAAAACTGTTTTTT. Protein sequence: CASSQNPPYDRNNEKLFF.